This T cell receptor beta chain was recorded in a study of blood T cell repertoires in COVID-19. Study context: Researchers got acute and convalescent COVID-19 samples from the United States, Italy and Spain.

In the original processing: Estimated nucleated cell counts came from reference gene primer amplification. Clones were read by immunoSEQ multiplex PCR, and TCRdb kept only the in-frame ones, dropping some. That table gives V, J and clone size, and the DNA gave D and trimming. This sample has some 48,000 clones, with around 84% found just once. Germline lookup yields CDR1 SEHNR and CDR2 FQNEAQ (reference sequence). The CDR3 spans 13 residues. Trimming stripped 1 base from V and 4 bases from J, with 7 bases between. The sample taken for sequencing was peripheral blood. V gene TRBV7-9 combines with J gene TRBJ1-1; D is unclear. The sequence derives from a human donor in a cohort sampled during active COVID-19. The CDR3 protein is CASSLDIITEAFF. DNA for the CDR3: TGTGCCAGCAGCTTAGACATAATCACTGAAGCTTTCTTT.